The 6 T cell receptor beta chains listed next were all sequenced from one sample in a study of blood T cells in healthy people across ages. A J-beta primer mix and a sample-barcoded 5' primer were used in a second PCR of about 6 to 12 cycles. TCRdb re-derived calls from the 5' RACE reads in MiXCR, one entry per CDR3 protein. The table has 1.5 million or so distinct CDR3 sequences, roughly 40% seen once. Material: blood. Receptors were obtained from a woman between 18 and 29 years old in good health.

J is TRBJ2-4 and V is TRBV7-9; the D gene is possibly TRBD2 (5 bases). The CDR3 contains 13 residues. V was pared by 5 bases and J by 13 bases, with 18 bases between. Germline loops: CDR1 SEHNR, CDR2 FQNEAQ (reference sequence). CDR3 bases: TGTGCCAGCAGCGAAACAGCGGTCTTGGAGCAGTACTTC. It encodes CASSETAVLEQYF.

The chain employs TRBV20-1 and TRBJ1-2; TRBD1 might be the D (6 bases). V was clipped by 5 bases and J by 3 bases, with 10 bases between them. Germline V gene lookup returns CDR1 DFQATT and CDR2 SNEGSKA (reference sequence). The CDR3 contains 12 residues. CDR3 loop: CSAGAGDYGYTF. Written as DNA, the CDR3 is TGCAGTGCTGGGGCAGGGGACTATGGCTACACCTTC.

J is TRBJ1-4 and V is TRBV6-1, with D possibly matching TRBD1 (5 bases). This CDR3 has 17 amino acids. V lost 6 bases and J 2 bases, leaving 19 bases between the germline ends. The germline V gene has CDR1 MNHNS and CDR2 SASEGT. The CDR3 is CASSLIQGVGTNEKLFF. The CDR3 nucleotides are TGTGCCAGCAGCCTAATCCAGGGTGTGGGTACTAATGAAAAACTGTTTTTT.

The chain's CDR3 is CASASYYEQYF. The CDR3 DNA reads TGTGCCAGCGCCTCATATTACGAGCAGTACTTC. The chain couples TRBV5-5 to TRBJ2-7; no clear D gene. The CDR3 is 11 residues long. Deletions cut 7 bases from V and 4 bases from J, with 9 bases between. Germline V gene sequence: CDR1 SGHKS, CDR2 YYEKEE (reference sequence).

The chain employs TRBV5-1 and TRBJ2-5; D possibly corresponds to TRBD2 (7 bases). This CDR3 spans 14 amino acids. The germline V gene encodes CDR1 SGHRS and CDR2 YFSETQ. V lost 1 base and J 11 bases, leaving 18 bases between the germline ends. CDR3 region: CASSLHGGLDEQYF. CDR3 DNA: TGCGCCAGCAGCTTGCACGGGGGGCTCGATGAGCAGTACTTC.

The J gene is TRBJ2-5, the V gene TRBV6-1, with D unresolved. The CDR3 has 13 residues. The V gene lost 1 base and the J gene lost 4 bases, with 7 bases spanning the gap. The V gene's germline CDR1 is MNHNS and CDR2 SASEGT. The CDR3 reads CASSEGKGETQYF. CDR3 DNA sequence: TGTGCCAGCAGTGAAGGTAAAGGAGAGACCCAGTACTTC.